This T cell receptor beta chain is from a study of metastatic and nonmetastatic thyroid tumors. About the study: Across peripheral blood and tumor or nodule tissue samples taken from malignant and benign thyroid patients, the repertoires were compared with one another.

The V and J ends lost 4 bases and 5 bases, in that order; junction bases with no gene match: 9. The germline gives CDR1 LGHNA, CDR2 YSLEER. The CDR3 runs 16 residues. This clone was detected many times. TCRdb re-called clones from the PCR reads using MiXCR. The sample yields about 16,000 clones, roughly 29% seen once. Patients were all untreated before their thyroid surgery. The rearrangement uses TRBV4-3 and TRBJ2-5; TRBD2 agrees at 11 bases. This sequence originates from a male donor with papillary thyroid cancer or a benign thyroid nodule (not recorded which). Some clones in this sample may be carry-over from other donors' samples. Sequenced input: tumor tissue. The DNA for the CDR3 is TGCGCCAGCAGCCCTCGTAGCGGGAGGGCCGGGGAGACCCAGTACTTC. Amino acid sequence: CASSPRSGRAGETQYF.